This T cell receptor beta chain comes out of a study of blood T cell repertoires in COVID-19 (dated by TCRdb to 2018 to 2020). Background for the entire study: Samples from collaborators originated in the United States, Italy and Spain and spanned both the acute and convalescent phases of COVID-19. The material from the prospective study consisted of cDNA or gDNA derived from T cells, B-cell-depleted T cells, or PBMCs. The dataset comprised deeply sampled blood TCRbeta repertoires from subjects exposed to, actively infected with, or recovered from COVID-19. The repertoires were made available in a free public database intended to serve as a resource for research on the immune response to SARS-CoV-2. Samples came from the ongoing ImmuneRACE study (first 160 participants) plus 1,254 subjects from 6 global collaborators. Nearly every sample came with metadata listing a de-identified subject ID, COVID-19 status, age in years and sex. Where HLA class I and class II types were available, the types were taken from metadata supplied by the sample provider, not from assay-based typing.

The immunoSEQ Assay, a bias-controlled multiplex PCR, was used to amplify TCRbeta CDR3 regions from genomic DNA. As for how the authors treated the data: Nucleated cell counts per sample were estimated from amplification of reference gene primers within the assay. To quantify the absolute abundance of each unique TCRbeta CDR3 rearrangement, sequence reads were collapsed and filtered. For each sample, productive Simpson clonality was calculated as the square root of Simpson's diversity index across productive rearrangements. TCRdb carries this immuneACCESS record with in-frame sequences only. Its versions omit some clonotypes, under half of them owing to an unresolved V gene in the studies checked, with the rest unexplained. That table is the source of V, J and clone size, and D and trimming were worked out from the DNA. Across this sample there are about 120,000 clones, with 82% seen only once. The ten biggest clones cover less than 9% of the sample.

Here is what the overall study found, with its caveats: The quantity of clinical and demographic metadata differed by source and by participant and was supplied without curation.

Deletion took 5 bases off V and 1 base off J, with a span of 12 bases between the germline ends. CDR3 length: 15 amino acids, cysteine to phenylalanine. Of the read, only the CDR3 DNA is kept; its 45 bases are in frame from base 1. The germline V gene (reference sequence) sets CDR1 to SEHNR and CDR2 to FQNEAQ. A note on this clone: The antigen it recognizes is unknown. Base qualities were left out, and no much larger clone turns up one base away.

The collaborating institutions used their own protocols to collect whole blood in K2EDTA tubes. For TCRbeta analysis, collaborators shipped samples as frozen whole blood, isolated PBMCs, or DNA extracted from either of those sample types. The receptor chain draws on TRBV7-9 and TRBJ2-1; the best D guess is TRBD2, with 5 bases matching. This receptor was identified in a man in his sixties or seventies with active or convalescent COVID-19. Sequenced sample: peripheral blood. Here the CDR3 is given as CASSTTDYSYNEQFF. The bases read TGTGCCAGCAGCACTACCGACTATTCCTACAATGAGCAGTTCTTC.